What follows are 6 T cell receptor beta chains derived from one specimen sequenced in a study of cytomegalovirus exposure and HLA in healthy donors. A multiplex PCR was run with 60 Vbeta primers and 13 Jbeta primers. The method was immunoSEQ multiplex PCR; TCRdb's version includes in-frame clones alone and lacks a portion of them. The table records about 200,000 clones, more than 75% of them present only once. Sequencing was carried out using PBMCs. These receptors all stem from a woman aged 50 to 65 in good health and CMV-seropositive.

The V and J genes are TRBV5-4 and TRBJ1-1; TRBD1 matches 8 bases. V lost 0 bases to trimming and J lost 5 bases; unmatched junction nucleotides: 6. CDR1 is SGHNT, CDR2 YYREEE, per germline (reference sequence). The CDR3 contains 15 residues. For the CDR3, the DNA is TGTGCCAGCAGCTTGGGTGGACAGGGAGGTACTGAAGCTTTCTTT. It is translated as CASSLGGQGGTEAFF. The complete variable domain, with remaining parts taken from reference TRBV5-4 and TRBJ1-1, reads ETGVTQSPTHLIKTRGQQVTLRCSSQSGHNTVSWYQQALGQGPQFIFQYYREEENGRGNFPPRFSGLQFPNYSSELNVNALELDDSALYLCASSLGGQGGTEAFFGQGTRLTVV.

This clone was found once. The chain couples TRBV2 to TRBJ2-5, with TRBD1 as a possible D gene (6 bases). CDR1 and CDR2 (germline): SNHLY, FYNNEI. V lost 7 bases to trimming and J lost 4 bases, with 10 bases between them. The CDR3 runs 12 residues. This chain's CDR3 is CASTGHLETQYF. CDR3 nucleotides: TGTGCCAGCACGGGACACCTAGAGACCCAGTACTTC. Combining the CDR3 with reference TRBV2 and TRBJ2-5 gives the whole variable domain EPEVTQTPSHQVTQMGQEVILRCVPISNHLYFYWYRQILGQKVEFLVSFYNNEISEKSEIFDDQFSVERPDGSNFTLKIRSTKLEDSAMYFCASTGHLETQYFGPGTRLLVL.

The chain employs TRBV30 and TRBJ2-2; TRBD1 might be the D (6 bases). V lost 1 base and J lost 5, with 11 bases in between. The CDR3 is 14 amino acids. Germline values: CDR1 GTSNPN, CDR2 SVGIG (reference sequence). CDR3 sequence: CAWSGVRGTGELFF. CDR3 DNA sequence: TGTGCCTGGAGTGGTGTCAGGGGTACCGGGGAGCTGTTTTTT.

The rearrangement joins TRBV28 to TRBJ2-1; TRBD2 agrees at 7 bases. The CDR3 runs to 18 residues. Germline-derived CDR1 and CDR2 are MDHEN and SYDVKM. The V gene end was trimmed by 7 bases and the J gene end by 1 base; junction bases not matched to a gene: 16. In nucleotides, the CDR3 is TGTGCCAGCACTGATTACGGTCGGGGGGAAAGGTCCTACAATGAGCAGTTCTTC. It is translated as CASTDYGRGERSYNEQFF. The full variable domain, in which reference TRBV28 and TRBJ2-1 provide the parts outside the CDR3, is DVKVTQSSRYLVKRTGEKVFLECVQDMDHENMFWYRQDPGLGLRLIYFSYDVKMKEKGDIPEGYSVSREKKERFSLILESASTNQTSMYLCASTDYGRGERSYNEQFFGPGTRLTVL.

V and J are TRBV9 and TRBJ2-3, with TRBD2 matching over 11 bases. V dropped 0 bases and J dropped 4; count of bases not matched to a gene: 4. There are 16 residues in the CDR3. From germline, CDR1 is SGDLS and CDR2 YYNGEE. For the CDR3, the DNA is TGTGCCAGCAGCGTAGTTAGCGGGGGGGCTGCAGATACGCAGTATTTT. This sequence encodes CASSVVSGGAADTQYF.

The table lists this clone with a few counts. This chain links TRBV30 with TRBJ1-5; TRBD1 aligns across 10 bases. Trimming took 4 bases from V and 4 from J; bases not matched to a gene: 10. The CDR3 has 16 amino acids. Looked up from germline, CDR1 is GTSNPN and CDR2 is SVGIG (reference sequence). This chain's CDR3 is CAWTFRQGAGNQPQHF. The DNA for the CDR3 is TGTGCCTGGACCTTTAGACAGGGGGCAGGGAATCAGCCCCAGCATTTT.